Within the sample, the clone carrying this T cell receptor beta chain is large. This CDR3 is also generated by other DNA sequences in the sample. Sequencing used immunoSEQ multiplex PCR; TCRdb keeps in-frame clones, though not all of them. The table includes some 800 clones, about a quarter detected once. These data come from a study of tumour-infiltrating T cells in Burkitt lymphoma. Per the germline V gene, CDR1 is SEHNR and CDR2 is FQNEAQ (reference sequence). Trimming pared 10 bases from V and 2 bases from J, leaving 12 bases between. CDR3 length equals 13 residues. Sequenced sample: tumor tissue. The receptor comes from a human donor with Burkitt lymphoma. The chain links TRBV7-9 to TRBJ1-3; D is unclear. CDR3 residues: CATTAWPGNTIYF. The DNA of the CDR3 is TGTGCCACGACGGCCTGGCCTGGAAACACCATATATTTT.